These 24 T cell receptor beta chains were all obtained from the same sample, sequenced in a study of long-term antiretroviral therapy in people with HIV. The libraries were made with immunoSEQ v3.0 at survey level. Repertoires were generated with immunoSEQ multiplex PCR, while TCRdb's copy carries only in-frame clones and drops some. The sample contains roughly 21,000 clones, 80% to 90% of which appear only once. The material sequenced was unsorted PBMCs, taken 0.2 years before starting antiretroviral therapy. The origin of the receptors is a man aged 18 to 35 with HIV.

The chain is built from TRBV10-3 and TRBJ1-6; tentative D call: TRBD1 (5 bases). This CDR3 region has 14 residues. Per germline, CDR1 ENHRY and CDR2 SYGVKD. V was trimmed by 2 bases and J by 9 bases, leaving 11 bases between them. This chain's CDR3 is CAISEPTASSPLHF. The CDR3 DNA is TGTGCCATCAGTGAGCCGACAGCCAGTTCACCCCTCCACTTT.

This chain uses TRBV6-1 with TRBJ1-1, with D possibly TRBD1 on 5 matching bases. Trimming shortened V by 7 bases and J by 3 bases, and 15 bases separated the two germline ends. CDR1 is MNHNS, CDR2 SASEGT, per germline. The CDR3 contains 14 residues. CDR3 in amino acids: CASKRPGGDTEAFF. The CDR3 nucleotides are TGTGCCAGCAAGAGACCGGGGGGGGACACTGAAGCTTTCTTT.

CDR3 in DNA: TGTGCCATCAATCAGGCGGGAGTCGATGAGACCCAGTACTTC. Translation: CAINQAGVDETQYF. V gene TRBV10-3 combines with J gene TRBJ2-5; the match to TRBD2 covers 7 bases. CDR3 length equals 14 residues. The V gene's germline CDR1 is ENHRY and CDR2 SYGVKD. The ends lost 7 bases at V and 5 bases at J; junction bases unmatched: 10.

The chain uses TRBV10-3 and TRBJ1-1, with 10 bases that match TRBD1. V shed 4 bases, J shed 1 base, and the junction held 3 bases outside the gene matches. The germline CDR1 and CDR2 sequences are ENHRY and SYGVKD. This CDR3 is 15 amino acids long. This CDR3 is CAISGDRGRNTEAFF. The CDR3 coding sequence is TGTGCCATCAGTGGGGACAGGGGACGGAACACTGAAGCTTTCTTT.

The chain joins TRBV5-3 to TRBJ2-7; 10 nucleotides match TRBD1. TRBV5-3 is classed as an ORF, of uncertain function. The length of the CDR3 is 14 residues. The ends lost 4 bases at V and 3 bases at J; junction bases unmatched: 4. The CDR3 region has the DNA TGTGCCAGAAGCCCGGGACAGGGGAGCTACGAGCAGTACTTC. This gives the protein CARSPGQGSYEQYF.

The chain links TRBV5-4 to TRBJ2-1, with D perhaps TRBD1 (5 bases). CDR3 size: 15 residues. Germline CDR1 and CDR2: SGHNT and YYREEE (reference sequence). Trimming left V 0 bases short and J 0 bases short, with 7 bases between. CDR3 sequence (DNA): TGTGCCAGCAGCTTGGACAGGACCTCCTACAATGAGCAGTTCTTC. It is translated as CASSLDRTSYNEQFF.

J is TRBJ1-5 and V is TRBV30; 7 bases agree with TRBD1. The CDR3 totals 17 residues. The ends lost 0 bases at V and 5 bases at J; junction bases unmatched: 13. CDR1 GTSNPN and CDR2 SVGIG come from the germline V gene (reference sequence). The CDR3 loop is CAWSVRGGAWGDQPQHF. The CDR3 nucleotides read TGTGCCTGGAGTGTAAGAGGGGGCGCATGGGGGGATCAGCCCCAGCATTTT.

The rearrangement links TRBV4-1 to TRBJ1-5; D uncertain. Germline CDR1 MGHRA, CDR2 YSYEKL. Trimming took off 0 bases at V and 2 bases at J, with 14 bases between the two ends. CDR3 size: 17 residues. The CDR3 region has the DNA TGCGCCAGCAGCCAAGATCCTTCGGCGGGCGGCAATCAGCCCCAGCATTTT. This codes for CASSQDPSAGGNQPQHF.

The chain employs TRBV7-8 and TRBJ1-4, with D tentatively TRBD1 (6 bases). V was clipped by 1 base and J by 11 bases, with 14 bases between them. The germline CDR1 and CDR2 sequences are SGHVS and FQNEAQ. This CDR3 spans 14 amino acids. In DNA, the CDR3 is TGTGCCAGCAGCTTAGTAGGGGGTTCGGACAAACTGTTTTTT. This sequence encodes CASSLVGGSDKLFF. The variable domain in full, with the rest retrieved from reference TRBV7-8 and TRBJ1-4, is GAGVSQSPRYKVAKRGQDVALRCDPISGHVSLFWYQQALGQGPEFLTYFQNEAQLDKSGLPSDRFFAERPEGSVSTLKIQRTQQEDSAVYLCASSLVGGSDKLFFGSGTQLSVL.

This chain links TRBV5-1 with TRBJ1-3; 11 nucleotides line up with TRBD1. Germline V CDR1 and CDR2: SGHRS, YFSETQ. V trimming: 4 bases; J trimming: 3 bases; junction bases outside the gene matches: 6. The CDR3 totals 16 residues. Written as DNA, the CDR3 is TGCGCCAGCAGCGCAGGGACAGGGGGATTTGGAAACACCATATATTTT. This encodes CASSAGTGGFGNTIYF.

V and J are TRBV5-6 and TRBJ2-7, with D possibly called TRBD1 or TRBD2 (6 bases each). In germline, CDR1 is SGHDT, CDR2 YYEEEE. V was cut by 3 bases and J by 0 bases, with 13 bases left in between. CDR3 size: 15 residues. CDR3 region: CASSWGATNSYEQYF. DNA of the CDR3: TGTGCCAGCAGCTGGGGGGCGACGAACTCCTACGAGCAGTACTTC.

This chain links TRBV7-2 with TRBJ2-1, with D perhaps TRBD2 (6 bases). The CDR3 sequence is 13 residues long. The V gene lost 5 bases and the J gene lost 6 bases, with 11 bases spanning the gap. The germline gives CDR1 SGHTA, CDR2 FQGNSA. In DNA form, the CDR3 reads TGTGCCAGCAGCCCCGGGACTTTCAATGAGCAGTTCTTC. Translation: CASSPGTFNEQFF. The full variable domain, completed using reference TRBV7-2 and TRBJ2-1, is GAGVSQSPSNKVTEKGKDVELRCDPISGHTALYWYRQSLGQGLEFLIYFQGNSAPDKSGLPSDRFSAERTGGSVSTLTIQRTQQEDSAVYLCASSPGTFNEQFFGPGTRLTVL.

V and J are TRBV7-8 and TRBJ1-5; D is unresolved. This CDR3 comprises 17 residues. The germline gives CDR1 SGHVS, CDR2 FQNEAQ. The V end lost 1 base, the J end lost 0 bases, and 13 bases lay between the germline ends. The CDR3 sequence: CASSLEVGRNSNQPQHF. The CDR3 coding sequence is TGTGCCAGCAGCTTAGAGGTTGGAAGAAATAGCAATCAGCCCCAGCATTTT.

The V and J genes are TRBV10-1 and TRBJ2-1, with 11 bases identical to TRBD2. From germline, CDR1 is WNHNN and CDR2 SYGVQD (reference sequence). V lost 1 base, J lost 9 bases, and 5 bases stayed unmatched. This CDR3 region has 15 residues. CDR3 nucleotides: TGCGCCAGCAGTGAGTTAGCGGGAGGGTTGGGTGAGCAGTTCTTC. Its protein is CASSELAGGLGEQFF.

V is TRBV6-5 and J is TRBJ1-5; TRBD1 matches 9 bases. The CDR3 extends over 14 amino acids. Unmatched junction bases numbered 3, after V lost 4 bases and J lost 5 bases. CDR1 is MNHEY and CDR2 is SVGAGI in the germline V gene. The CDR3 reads CASSSRDRDQPQHF. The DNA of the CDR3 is TGTGCCAGCAGTTCGCGGGACAGGGATCAGCCCCAGCATTTT.

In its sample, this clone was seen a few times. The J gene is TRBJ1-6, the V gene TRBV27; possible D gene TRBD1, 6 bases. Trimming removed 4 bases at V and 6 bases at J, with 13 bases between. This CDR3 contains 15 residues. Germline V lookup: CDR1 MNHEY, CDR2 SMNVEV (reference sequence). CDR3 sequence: CASSWGAGANSPLHF. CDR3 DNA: TGTGCCAGCAGTTGGGGTGCAGGGGCTAATTCACCCCTCCACTTT.

CDR3 nucleotide sequence: TGTGCCAGTAGCGCGTATGGCGGCTACACCTTC. As protein: CASSAYGGYTF. The rearrangement joins TRBV19 to TRBJ1-2, with no clear D. The length of the CDR3 is 11 residues. V lost 6 bases and J 8 bases, leaving 10 bases between the germline ends. In germline, CDR1 is LNHDA, CDR2 SQIVND (reference sequence).

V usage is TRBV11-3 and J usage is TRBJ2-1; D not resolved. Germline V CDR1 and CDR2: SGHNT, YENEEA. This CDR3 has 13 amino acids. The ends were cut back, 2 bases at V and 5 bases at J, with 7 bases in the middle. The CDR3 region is CASSLYRNNEQFF. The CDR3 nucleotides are TGTGCCAGCAGCTTATACAGAAACAATGAGCAGTTCTTC. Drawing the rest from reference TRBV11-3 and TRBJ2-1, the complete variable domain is EAGVVQSPRYKIIEKKQPVAFWCNPISGHNTLYWYLQNLGQGPELLIRYENEEAVDDSQLPKDRFSAERLKGVDSTLKIQPAELGDSAVYLCASSLYRNNEQFFGPGTRLTVL.

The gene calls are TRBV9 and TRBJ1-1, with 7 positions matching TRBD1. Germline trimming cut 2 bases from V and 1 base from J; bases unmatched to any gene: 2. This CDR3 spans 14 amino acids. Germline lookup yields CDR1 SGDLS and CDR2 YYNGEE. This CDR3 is CASSVRGTNTEAFF. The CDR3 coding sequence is TGTGCCAGCAGCGTCAGGGGGACGAACACTGAAGCTTTCTTT.

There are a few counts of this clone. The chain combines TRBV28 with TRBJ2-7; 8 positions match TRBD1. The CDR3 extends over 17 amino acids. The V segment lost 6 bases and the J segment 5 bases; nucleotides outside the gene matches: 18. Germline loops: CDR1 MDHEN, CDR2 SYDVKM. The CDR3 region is CASSPGAGGNSVDEQYF. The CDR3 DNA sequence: TGTGCCAGCAGCCCAGGAGCAGGGGGCAATAGCGTAGACGAGCAGTACTTC. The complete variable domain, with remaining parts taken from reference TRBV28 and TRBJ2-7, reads DVKVTQSSRYLVKRTGEKVFLECVQDMDHENMFWYRQDPGLGLRLIYFSYDVKMKEKGDIPEGYSVSREKKERFSLILESASTNQTSMYLCASSPGAGGNSVDEQYFGPGTRLTVT.

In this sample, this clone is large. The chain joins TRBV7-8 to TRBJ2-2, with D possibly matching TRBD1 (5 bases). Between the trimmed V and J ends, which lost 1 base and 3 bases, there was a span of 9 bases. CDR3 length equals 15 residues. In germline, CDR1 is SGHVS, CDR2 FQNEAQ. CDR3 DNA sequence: TGTGCCAGCAGCTTAGGCAGACAGTACACCGGGGAGCTGTTTTTT. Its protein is CASSLGRQYTGELFF.

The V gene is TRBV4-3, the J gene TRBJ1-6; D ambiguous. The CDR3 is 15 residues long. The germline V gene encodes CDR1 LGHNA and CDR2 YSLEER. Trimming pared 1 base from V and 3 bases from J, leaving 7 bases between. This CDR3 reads CASSQATFYNSPLHF. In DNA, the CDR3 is TGCGCCAGCAGCCAAGCGACATTCTATAATTCACCCCTCCACTTT.

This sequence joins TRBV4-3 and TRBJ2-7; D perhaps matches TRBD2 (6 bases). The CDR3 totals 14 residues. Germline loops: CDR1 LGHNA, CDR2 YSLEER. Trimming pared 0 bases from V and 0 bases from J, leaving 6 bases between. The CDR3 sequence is CASSQETSSYEQYF. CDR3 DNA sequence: TGCGCCAGCAGCCAAGAGACTAGCTCCTACGAGCAGTACTTC.

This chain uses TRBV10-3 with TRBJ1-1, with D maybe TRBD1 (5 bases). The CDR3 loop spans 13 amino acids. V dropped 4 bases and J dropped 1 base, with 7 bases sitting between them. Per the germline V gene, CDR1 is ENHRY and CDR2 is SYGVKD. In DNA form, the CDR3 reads TGTGCCATCAGTGGTACAGGGAACACTGAAGCTTTCTTT. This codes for CAISGTGNTEAFF.